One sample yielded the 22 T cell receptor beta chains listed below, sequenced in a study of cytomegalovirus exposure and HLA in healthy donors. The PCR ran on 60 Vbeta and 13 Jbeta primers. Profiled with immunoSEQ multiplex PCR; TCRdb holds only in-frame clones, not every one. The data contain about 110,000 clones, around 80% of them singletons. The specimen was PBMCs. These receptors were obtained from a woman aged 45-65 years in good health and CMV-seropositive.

CDR3 sequence (DNA): TGTGCCAGCAGTCTCGCGGGGACTGTGGGCACTGAAGCTTTCTTT. Its protein product is CASSLAGTVGTEAFF. V gene TRBV6-5 combines with J gene TRBJ1-1, with a tentative D call TRBD1 (5 bases). CDR1 and CDR2 (germline): MNHEY, SVGAGI. Trimming cost V 5 bases and J 4 bases, with 17 bases left between them. This CDR3 is 15 amino acids long.

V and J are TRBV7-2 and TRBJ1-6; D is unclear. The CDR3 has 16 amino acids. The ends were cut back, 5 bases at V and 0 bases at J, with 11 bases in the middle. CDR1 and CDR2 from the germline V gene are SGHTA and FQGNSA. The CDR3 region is CASSPSSSSYNSPLHF. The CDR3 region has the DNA TGTGCCAGCAGCCCTTCTTCGAGCTCCTATAATTCACCCCTCCACTTT.

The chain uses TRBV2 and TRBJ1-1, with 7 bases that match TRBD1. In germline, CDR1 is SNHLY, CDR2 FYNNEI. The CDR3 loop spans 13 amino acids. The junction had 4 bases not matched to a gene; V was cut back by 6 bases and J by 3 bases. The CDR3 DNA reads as TGTGCCAGCAGGGAGGGGGCTGACACTGAAGCTTTCTTT. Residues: CASREGADTEAFF.

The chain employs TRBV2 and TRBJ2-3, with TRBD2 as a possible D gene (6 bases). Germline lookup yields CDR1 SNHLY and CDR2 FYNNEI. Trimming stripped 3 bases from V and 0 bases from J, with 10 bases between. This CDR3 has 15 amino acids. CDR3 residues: CASSDPGASTDTQYF. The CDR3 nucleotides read TGTGCCAGCAGTGATCCGGGAGCCAGCACAGATACGCAGTATTTT. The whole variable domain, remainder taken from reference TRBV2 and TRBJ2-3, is EPEVTQTPSHQVTQMGQEVILRCVPISNHLYFYWYRQILGQKVEFLVSFYNNEISEKSEIFDDQFSVERPDGSNFTLKIRSTKLEDSAMYFCASSDPGASTDTQYFGPGTRLTVL.

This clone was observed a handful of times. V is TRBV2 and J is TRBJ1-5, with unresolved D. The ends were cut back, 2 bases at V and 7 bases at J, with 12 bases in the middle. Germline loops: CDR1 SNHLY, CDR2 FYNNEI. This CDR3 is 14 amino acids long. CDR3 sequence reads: CASSELRGNQPQHF. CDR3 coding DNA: TGTGCCAGCAGTGAATTAAGAGGGAACCAGCCCCAGCATTTT.

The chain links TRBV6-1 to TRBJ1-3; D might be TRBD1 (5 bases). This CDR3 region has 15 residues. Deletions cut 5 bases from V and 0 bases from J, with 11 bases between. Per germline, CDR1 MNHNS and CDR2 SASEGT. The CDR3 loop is CASSIQGASGNTIYF. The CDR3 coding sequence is TGTGCCAGCAGTATCCAGGGTGCCTCTGGAAACACCATATATTTT.

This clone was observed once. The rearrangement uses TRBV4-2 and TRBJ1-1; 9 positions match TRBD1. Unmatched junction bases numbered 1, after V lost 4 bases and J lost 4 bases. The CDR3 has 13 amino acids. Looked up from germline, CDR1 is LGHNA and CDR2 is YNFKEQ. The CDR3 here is CASSPGQGTEAFF. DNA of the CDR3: TGTGCCAGCAGCCCGGGACAGGGCACTGAAGCTTTCTTT.

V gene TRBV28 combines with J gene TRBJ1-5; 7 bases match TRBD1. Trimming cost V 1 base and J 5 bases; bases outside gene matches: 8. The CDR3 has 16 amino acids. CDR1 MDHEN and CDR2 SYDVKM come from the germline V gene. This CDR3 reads CASSLYLTGSDQPQHF. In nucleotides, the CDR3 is TGTGCCAGCAGTTTATATCTGACAGGGTCTGATCAGCCCCAGCATTTT.

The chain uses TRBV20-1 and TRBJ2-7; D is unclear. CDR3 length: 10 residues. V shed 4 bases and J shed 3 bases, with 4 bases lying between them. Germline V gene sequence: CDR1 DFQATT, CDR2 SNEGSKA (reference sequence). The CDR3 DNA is TGCAGTGCTATCGGCTACGAGCAGTACTTC. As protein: CSAIGYEQYF.

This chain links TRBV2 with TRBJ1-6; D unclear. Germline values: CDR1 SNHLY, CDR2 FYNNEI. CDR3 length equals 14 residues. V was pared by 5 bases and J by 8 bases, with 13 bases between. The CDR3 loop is CASSLMGGDSPLHF. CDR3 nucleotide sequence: TGTGCCAGCAGTCTGATGGGCGGGGATTCACCCCTCCACTTT.

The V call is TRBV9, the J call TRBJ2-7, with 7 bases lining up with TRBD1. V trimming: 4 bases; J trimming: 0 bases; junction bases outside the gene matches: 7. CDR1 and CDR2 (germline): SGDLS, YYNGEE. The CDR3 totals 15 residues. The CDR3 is CASSLRTGVSYEQYF. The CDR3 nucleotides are TGTGCCAGCAGCTTACGGACAGGCGTCTCCTACGAGCAGTACTTC.

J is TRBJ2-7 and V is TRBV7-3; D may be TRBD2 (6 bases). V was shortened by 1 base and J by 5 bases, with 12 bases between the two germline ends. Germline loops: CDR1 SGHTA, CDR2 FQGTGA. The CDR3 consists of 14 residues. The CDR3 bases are TGTGCCAGCAGCTTAAACTCCTGGGGGGACGAGCAGTACTTC. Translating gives CASSLNSWGDEQYF.

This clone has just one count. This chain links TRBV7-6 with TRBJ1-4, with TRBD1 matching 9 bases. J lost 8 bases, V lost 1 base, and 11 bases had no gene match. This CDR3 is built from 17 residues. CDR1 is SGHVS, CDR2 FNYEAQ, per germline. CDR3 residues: CASSLDRQGVDVEKLFF. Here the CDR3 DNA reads TGTGCCAGCAGCTTAGACCGACAGGGGGTCGATGTGGAAAAACTGTTTTTT.

Here the CDR3 reads CASSLNGQGAWGYTF. The DNA of the CDR3 is TGCGCCAGCAGCTTGAACGGACAGGGAGCTTGGGGCTACACCTTC. The chain combines TRBV5-1 with TRBJ1-2, with 8 bases identical to TRBD1. The V gene's germline CDR1 is SGHRS and CDR2 YFSETQ. This CDR3 region has 15 residues. With V trimmed by 1 base and J by 8 bases, 10 bases remained unmatched.

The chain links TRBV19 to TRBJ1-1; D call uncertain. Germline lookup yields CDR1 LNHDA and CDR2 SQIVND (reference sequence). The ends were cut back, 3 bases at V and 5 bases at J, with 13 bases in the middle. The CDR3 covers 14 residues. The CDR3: CASSMGGLGTEAFF. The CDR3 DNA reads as TGTGCCAGTAGTATGGGAGGGCTAGGTACTGAAGCTTTCTTT.

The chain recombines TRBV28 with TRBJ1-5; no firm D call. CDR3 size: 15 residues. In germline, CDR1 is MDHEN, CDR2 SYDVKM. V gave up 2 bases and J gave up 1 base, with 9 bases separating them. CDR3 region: CASSLLPGSNQPQHF. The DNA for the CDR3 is TGTGCCAGCAGTTTACTCCCGGGGAGCAATCAGCCCCAGCATTTT.

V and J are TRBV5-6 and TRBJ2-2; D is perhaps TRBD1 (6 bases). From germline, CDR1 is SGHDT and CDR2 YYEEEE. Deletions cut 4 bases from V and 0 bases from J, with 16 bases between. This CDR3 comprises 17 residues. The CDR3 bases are TGTGCCAGCAGCAACGAACCCAGGGGACCGAACACCGGGGAGCTGTTTTTT. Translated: CASSNEPRGPNTGELFF.

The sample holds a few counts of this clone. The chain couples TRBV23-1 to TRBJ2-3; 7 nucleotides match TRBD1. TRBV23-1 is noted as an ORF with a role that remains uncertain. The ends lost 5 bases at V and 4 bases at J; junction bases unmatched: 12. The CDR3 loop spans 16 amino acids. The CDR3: CASSDRARIPSDTQYF. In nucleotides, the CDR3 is TGCGCCAGCAGTGACAGGGCACGAATCCCGTCAGATACGCAGTATTTT.

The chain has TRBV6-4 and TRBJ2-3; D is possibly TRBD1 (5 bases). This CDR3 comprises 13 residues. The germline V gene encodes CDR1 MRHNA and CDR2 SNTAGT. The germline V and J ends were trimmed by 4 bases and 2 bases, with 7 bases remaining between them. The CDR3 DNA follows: TGTGCCAGCAGTGGACAGAACACAGATACGCAGTATTTT. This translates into CASSGQNTDTQYF.

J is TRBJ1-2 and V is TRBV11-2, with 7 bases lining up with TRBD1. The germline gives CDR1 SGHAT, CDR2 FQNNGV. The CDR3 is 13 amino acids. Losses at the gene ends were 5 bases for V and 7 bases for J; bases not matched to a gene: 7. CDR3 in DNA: TGTGCCAGCAGCACCCGAGGGGGCCGTGGCTACACCTTC. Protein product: CASSTRGGRGYTF.

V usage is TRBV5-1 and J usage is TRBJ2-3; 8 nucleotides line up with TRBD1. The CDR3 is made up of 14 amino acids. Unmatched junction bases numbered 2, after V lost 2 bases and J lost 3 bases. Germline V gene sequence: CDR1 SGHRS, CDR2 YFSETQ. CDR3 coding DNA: TGCGCCAGCAGCTTCCAGGGGGCAACAGATACGCAGTATTTT. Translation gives CASSFQGATDTQYF.

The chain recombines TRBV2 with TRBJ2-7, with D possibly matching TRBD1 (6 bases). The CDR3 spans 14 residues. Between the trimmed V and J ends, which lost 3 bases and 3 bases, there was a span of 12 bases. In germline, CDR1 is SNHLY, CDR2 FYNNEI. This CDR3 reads CASSDQGIGYEQYF. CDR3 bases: TGTGCCAGCAGTGACCAGGGGATAGGCTACGAGCAGTACTTC.